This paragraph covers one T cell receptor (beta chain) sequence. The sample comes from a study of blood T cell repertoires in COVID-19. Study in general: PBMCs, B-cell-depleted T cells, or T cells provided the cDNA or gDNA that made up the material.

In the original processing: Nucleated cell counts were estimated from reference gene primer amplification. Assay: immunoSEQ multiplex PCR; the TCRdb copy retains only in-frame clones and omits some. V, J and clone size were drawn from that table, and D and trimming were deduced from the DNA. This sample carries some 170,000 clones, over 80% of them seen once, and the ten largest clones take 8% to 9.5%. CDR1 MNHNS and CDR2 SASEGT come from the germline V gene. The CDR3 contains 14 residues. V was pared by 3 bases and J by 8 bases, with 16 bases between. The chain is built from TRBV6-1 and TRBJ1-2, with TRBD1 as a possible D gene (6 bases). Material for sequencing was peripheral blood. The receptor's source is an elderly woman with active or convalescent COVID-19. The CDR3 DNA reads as TGTGCCAGCAGTGACCACAGGGTAACGGGCGGCTACACCTTC. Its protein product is CASSDHRVTGGYTF.